The present T cell receptor beta chain was sequenced within a study of blood T cell repertoires in COVID-19. Turning to the study itself: Collection of acute and convalescent COVID-19 samples took place in the United States, Italy and Spain. In each case, the material was cDNA or gDNA derived from T cells, B-cell-depleted T cells, or PBMCs.

This clone has only a few counts. Original data processing: Amplification of reference gene primers provided the estimated nucleated cell counts. Assay: immunoSEQ multiplex PCR; the TCRdb copy retains only in-frame clones and omits some. That table gives V, J and clone size, and the DNA gave D and trimming. The sample carries fewer than 250,000 clones, 85% to 90% recorded once. V was trimmed by 10 bases and J by 2 bases, leaving 11 bases between them. The CDR3 spans 12 residues. CDR1 ENHRY and CDR2 SYGVKD come from the germline V gene. The chain has TRBV10-3 and TRBJ1-1; no definite D call. This clonotype was sampled from a man aged 50-60 years with acute or convalescent COVID-19. Sequenced material: peripheral blood. CDR3: CATRTGNTEAFF. CDR3 nucleotide sequence: TGTGCCACCAGGACGGGAAACACTGAAGCTTTCTTT.